This TCR beta chain stems from a study of T cells after yellow fever vaccination. Conversion of TCR transcripts into cDNA relied on 5'RACE template switching, which added a universal primer site and UMIs. Each CDR3 protein is one row after TCRdb ran MiXCR on the 5' RACE reads. The sample yields 200,000 to 250,000 distinct CDR3 sequences, around 7% seen once. Turning to this clonotype: What it binds is unknown.

Broader study findings: Sorted repertoires could include abundant contaminating clonotypes from bulk cells. After the booster, over 95% of CD4 and about nine tenths of CD8 primary-response clones were re-detected. Weaker, the secondary response had a peak occurring faster, on day 5 versus 15.

The CDR3 runs to 15 residues. V lost 1 base, J lost 4 bases, and 10 bases lay in between. Germline V gene data show CDR1 as SGHAT and CDR2 as FQNNGV. The chain uses TRBV11-2 and TRBJ2-2; no firm D call. The material was CD4+ T cells sorted from PBMCs, obtained 15 days after the yellow fever booster vaccination. This TCR was sampled from a man aged 30-40 years who received the YFV17D yellow fever vaccine. CDR3 nucleotide sequence: TGTGCCAGCAGCTTAGCGGCAGGATCCACCGGGGAGCTGTTTTTT. It is translated as CASSLAAGSTGELFF.